These 12 T cell receptor beta chains came from one sample sequenced in a study of regulatory T cells in long-lasting Graves disease. Researchers made TCR beta libraries by using iRepertoire HTBI primers and running Arm-PCR on CDR3 regions. MiXCR was run by TCRdb on the multiplex PCR reads, yielding one entry per CDR3 protein. Here the sample spans about 350,000 distinct CDR3 sequences, 16% being singletons. The time point denotes: newly diagnosed GD, antithyroid drugs for less than 3 months. Isolated PBMC RNA provided the starting material for the TCR library. The sample was also reused in another study, on T cells in Graves' hyperthyroidism and ophthalmopathy.

This specimen consisted of peripheral blood mononuclear cells (PBMCs), obtained at new diagnosis, from a patient treated with antithyroid drugs. The receptors come from a man in his forties with Graves disease.

This clonotype was seen repeatedly, ten times or more. The rearrangement uses TRBV20-1 and TRBJ2-7; the match to TRBD1 covers 9 bases. CDR3 length: 12 residues. The germline gives CDR1 DFQATT, CDR2 SNEGSKA (reference sequence). The V gene end was trimmed by 6 bases and the J gene end by 2 bases; junction bases not matched to a gene: 2. The CDR3 loop reads CSADRGTYEQYF. The CDR3 DNA reads as TGCAGTGCAGACAGGGGGACCTACGAGCAGTACTTC.

The sample holds many counts of this clonotype. The chain recombines TRBV6-2 or TRBV6-3 with TRBJ2-5; D might be TRBD1 (6 bases). There are 13 residues in the CDR3. V was pared by 5 bases and J by 5 bases, with 12 bases between. Germline V gene lookup returns CDR1 MNHEY and CDR2 SVGEGT. The CDR3, as DNA: TGTGCCAGCAGTCTCCGGGACATGGAGACCCAGTACTTC. It specifies CASSLRDMETQYF.

This clonotype came up many times. CDR3 amino acids: CAWSVQSGYEKLFF. The CDR3 DNA reads TGTGCCTGGAGTGTACAGTCAGGGTACGAAAAACTGTTTTTT. This chain connects TRBV30 to TRBJ1-4; D possibly corresponds to TRBD1 (5 bases). The V gene's germline CDR1 is GTSNPN and CDR2 SVGIG (reference sequence). Trimming shortened V by 0 bases and J by 8 bases, and 13 bases separated the two germline ends. There are 14 residues in the CDR3.

In this sample, this clonotype turned up many times. The chain joins TRBV2 to TRBJ1-6; 8 bases are shared with TRBD1. After removal of 5 bases from V and 7 bases from J, the junction contained 7 bases not matched to a gene. The CDR3 length is 15 residues. CDR1 SNHLY and CDR2 FYNNEI come from the germline V gene. CDR3 sequence: CASSLDRVGNSPLHF. CDR3 bases: TGTGCCAGCAGTTTGGACAGGGTAGGGAATTCACCCCTCCACTTT. The whole variable domain, filled in from reference TRBV2 and TRBJ1-6, reads EPEVTQTPSHQVTQMGQEVILRCVPISNHLYFYWYRQILGQKVEFLVSFYNNEISEKSEIFDDQFSVERPDGSNFTLKIRSTKLEDSAMYFCASSLDRVGNSPLHFGNGTRLTVT.

This clonotype was found many times. CDR3 DNA: TGTGCCAGCAGCTTTCAGGGGAGTCAAGAGACCCAGTACTTC. Amino acids: CASSFQGSQETQYF. This chain links TRBV7-2 with TRBJ2-5; perhaps TRBD1 as D (6 bases). The CDR3 is 14 residues long. The V and J ends lost 3 bases and 2 bases respectively, with 10 bases between them. Germline CDR1 SGHTA, CDR2 FQGNSA.

This clonotype was seen repeatedly, ten times or more. This chain links TRBV30 with TRBJ2-2; 8 bases match TRBD2. CDR3 length: 14 residues. Germline trimming cut 7 bases from V and 1 base from J; bases unmatched to any gene: 5. Germline CDR1 reads GTSNPN; CDR2 reads SVGIG (reference sequence). CDR3 sequence reads: CAFTGGLNTGELFF. DNA of the CDR3: TGTGCCTTCACGGGGGGGCTGAACACCGGGGAGCTGTTTTTT.

The chain recombines TRBV11-2 with TRBJ2-7; TRBD1 aligns across 7 bases. The CDR3 spans 15 residues. J was trimmed by 5 bases and V by 5 bases; bases with no gene match: 12. CDR1 is SGHAT, CDR2 FQNNGV, per germline. DNA for the CDR3: TGTGCCAGCAGCCCCGTGACAGGGCTCCCCCACGAGCAGTACTTC. Protein sequence: CASSPVTGLPHEQYF. Based on the CDR3 plus reference TRBV11-2 and TRBJ2-7, the full variable domain is EAGVAQSPRYKIIEKRQSVAFWCNPISGHATLYWYQQILGQGPKLLIQFQNNGVVDDSQLPKDRFSAERLKGVDSTLKIQPAKLEDSAVYLCASSPVTGLPHEQYFGPGTRLTVT.

The table lists this clonotype with many counts. This chain links TRBV11-2 with TRBJ2-1; D is unresolved. The germline V gene encodes CDR1 SGHAT and CDR2 FQNNGV. The CDR3 runs 13 residues. Trimming removed 1 base at V and 6 bases at J, with 7 bases between. The CDR3 loop reads CASSLAVGNEQFF. CDR3 in DNA: TGTGCCAGCAGCTTAGCAGTCGGCAATGAGCAGTTCTTC.

This clonotype was counted at least ten times. The J gene is TRBJ2-5, the V gene TRBV10-2; TRBD2 aligns across 7 bases. The CDR3 spans 12 residues. The germline V gene encodes CDR1 WSHSY and CDR2 SAAADI. V shed 8 bases and J 5 bases; nucleotides not matched to a gene: 5. For the CDR3, the DNA is TGCGCCAGCGGCGGGGGAGGGGAGACCCAGTACTTC. Its protein product is CASGGGGETQYF.

The rearrangement links TRBV18 to TRBJ2-2; 8 bases match TRBD1. V lost 3 bases, J lost 4 bases, and 4 bases stayed unmatched. The CDR3 has 15 residues. Per the germline V gene, CDR1 is KGHSH and CDR2 is LQKENI. CDR3 sequence reads: CASSPAQGGTGELFF. The CDR3 coding sequence is TGTGCCAGCTCACCTGCACAGGGGGGCACCGGGGAGCTGTTTTTT.

This clonotype was found many times. The chain recombines TRBV7-2 with TRBJ2-5; the match to TRBD1 covers 8 bases. CDR3 length: 17 amino acids. Per the germline V gene, CDR1 is SGHTA and CDR2 is FQGNSA. V shed 5 bases, J shed 5 bases, and the junction held 16 bases outside the gene matches. In nucleotides, the CDR3 is TGTGCCAGCAGCGGAGGACAGGGACCGATTGGGATGGAGACCCAGTACTTC. It is translated as CASSGGQGPIGMETQYF. Full variable domain (missing parts from reference TRBV7-2 and TRBJ2-5): GAGVSQSPSNKVTEKGKDVELRCDPISGHTALYWYRQSLGQGLEFLIYFQGNSAPDKSGLPSDRFSAERTGGSVSTLTIQRTQQEDSAVYLCASSGGQGPIGMETQYFGPGTRLLVL.

This chain links TRBV7-2 with TRBJ2-7; TRBD2 is a possible D gene (5 bases). Germline-derived CDR1 and CDR2 are SGHTA and FQGNSA. The CDR3 has 15 amino acids. Trimming cost V 2 bases and J 2 bases, with 13 bases left between them. The DNA for the CDR3 is TGTGCCAGCAGCTTAAATGGGCTAGCCCCCTACGAGCAGTACTTC. This encodes CASSLNGLAPYEQYF.